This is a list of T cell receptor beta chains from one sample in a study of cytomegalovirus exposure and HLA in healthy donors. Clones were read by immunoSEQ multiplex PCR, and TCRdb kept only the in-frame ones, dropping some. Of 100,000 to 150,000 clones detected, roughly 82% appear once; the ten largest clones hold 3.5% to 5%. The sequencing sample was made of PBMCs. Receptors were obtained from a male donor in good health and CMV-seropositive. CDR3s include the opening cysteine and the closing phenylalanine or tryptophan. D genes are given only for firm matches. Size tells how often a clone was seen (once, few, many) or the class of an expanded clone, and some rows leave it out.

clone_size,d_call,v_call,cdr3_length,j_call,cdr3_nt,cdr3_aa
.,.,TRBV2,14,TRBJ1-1,TGTGCCGACGAGAGGGAATACATGAACACTGAAGCTTTCTTT,CADEREYMNTEAFF
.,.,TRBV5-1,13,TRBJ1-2,TGCGCCAGCAGCTCAACGGACAGATATGGCTACACCTTC,CASSSTDRYGYTF
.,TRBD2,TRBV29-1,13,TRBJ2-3,TGCAGCGCGCCGGGACTAGGGACAGATACGCAGTATTTT,CSAPGLGTDTQYF
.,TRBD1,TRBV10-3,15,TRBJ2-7,TGTGCCATCAGTGTAAAGGGACAGGGGGCCGGCGAGCAGTACTTC,CAISVKGQGAGEQYF
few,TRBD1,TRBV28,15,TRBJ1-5,TGTGCCAGCAGCTCGGGACAGGGACGGAGTCAGCCCCAGCATTTT,CASSSGQGRSQPQHF
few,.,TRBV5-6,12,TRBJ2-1,TGTGCCAGCAGCTTGGAGTACACTGAGCAGTTCTTC,CASSLEYTEQFF
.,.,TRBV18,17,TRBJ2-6,TGTGCCAGCTCACCAAGAGCCGGGTCGGATGGGGCCAACGTCCTGACTTTC,CASSPRAGSDGANVLTF
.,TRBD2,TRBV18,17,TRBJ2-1,TGTGCCAGCTCACCGGGAGGGCTAGCGGGAGATCGGCCCCCGCAGTTCTTC,CASSPGGLAGDRPPQFF
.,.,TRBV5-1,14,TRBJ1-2,TGCGCCAGCAGCTTTGTTGGGAGGAGCTATGGCTACACCTTC,CASSFVGRSYGYTF
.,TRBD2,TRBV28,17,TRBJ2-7,TGTGCCAGCAGTTTATCGGGGGGGGCCCAACTCTCCTACGAGCAGTACTTC,CASSLSGGAQLSYEQYF
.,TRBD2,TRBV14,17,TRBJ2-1,TGTGCCAGCAGCCGTTCTAGCGGGGGGGCATCCTACAATGAGCAGTTCTTC,CASSRSSGGASYNEQFF
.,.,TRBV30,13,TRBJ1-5,TGTGCCTGGAGCACCGCGGGCAATCAGCCCCAGCATTTT,CAWSTAGNQPQHF
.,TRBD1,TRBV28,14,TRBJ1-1,TGTGCCAGCAGAACAGGGGGTTTGAACACTGAAGCTTTCTTT,CASRTGGLNTEAFF
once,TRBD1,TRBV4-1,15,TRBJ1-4,TGCGCCAGCAGCCTCAGACAGGGTTCTAATGAAAAACTGTTTTTT,CASSLRQGSNEKLFF
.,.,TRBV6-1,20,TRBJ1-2,TGTGCCAGCAGTGAAGCGCAGGGACAACGCGGAGTATTTATGGTTGCTGGCTACACCTTC,CASSEAQGQRGVFMVAGYTF